The source of this TCR beta chain is a study of control samples from healthy donors and cancer patients. Produced via immunoSEQ multiplex PCR; TCRdb's table is partial and in-frame only. The sample yields under 200,000 clones, about 93% seen once. Losses at the gene ends were 3 bases for V and 3 bases for J; bases not matched to a gene: 3. The length of the CDR3 is 14 residues. Per germline, CDR1 MGHRA and CDR2 YSYEKL. The TCR sequence derives from a woman aged 55-69 years in good health. Sequenced: blood. This chain links TRBV4-1 with TRBJ2-7; 9 nucleotides agree with TRBD1. In nucleotides, the CDR3 is TGCGCCAGCAGCCATAGGACAGGGGTCTACGAGCAGTACTTC. Amino acid sequence: CASSHRTGVYEQYF.